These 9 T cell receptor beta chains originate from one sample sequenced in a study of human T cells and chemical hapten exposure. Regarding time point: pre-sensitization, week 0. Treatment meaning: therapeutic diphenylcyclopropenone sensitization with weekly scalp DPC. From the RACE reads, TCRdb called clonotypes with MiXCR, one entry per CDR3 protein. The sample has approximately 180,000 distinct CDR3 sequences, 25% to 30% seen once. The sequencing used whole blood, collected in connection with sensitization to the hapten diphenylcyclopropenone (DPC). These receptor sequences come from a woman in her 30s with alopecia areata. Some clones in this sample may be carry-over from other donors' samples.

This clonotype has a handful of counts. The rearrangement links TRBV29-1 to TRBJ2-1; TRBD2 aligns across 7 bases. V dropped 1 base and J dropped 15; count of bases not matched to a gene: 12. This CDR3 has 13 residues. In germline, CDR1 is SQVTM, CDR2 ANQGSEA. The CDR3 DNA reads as TGCAGCGTTGAAGGTGTTAGGACTAGTTCGCTGTTCTTC. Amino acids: CSVEGVRTSSLFF.

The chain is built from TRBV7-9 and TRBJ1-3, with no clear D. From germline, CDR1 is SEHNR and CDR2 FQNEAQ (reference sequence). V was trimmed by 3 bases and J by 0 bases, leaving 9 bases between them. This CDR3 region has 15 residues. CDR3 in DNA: TGTGCCAGCAGCTTCACAGTCCTCTCTGGAAACACCATATATTTT. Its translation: CASSFTVLSGNTIYF.

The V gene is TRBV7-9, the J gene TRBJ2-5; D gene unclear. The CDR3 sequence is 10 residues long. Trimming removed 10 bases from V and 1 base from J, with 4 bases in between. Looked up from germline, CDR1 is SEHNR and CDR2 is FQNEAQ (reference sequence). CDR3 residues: CATTQETQYF. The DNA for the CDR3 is TGTGCCACAACCCAAGAGACCCAGTACTTC.

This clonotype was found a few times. CDR3 protein: CASSDSESSYNEQFF. Written as DNA, the CDR3 is TGTGCCAGCAGCGATAGCGAAAGCTCCTACAATGAGCAGTTCTTC. This chain joins TRBV9 and TRBJ2-1; D is possibly TRBD2 (5 bases). Germline V gives CDR1 SGDLS, CDR2 YYNGEE. Trimming shortened V by 3 bases and J by 0 bases, and 10 bases separated the two germline ends. The CDR3 is made up of 15 amino acids.

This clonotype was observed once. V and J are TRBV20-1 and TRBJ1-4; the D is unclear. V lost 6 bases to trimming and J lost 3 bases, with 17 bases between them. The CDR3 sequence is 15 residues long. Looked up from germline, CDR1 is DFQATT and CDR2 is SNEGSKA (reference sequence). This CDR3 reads CSATNSGGANEKLFF. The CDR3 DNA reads TGCAGTGCCACTAATAGCGGTGGAGCTAATGAAAAACTGTTTTTT.

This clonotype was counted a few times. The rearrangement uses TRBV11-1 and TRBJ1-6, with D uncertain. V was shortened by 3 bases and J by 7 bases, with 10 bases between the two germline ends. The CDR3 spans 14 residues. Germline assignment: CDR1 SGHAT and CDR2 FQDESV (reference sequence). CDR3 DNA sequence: TGTGCCAGCAGCTTTGACGGGAACAATTCACCCCTCCACTTT. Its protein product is CASSFDGNNSPLHF.

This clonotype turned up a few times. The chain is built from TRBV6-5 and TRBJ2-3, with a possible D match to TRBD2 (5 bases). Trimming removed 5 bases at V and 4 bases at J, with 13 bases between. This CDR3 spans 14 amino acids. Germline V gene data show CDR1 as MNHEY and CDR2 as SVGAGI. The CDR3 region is CASSGTRSADTQYF. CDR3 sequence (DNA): TGTGCCAGCAGTGGTACTAGGTCGGCAGATACGCAGTATTTT.

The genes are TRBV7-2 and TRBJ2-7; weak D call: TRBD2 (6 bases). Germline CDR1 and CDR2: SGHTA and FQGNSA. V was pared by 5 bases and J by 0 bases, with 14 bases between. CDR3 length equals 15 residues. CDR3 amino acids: CASSPGGVSSYEQYF. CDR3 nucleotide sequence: TGTGCCAGCAGCCCGGGCGGGGTTAGCTCCTACGAGCAGTACTTC.

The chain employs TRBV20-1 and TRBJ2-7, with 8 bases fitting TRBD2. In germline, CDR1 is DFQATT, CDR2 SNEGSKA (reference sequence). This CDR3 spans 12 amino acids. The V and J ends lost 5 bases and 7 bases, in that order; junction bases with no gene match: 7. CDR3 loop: CSAQRESQEQYF. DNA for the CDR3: TGCAGTGCTCAGCGGGAGTCCCAAGAGCAGTACTTC.